The rows below give T cell receptor beta chains drawn from one sample of a study of cytomegalovirus exposure and HLA in healthy donors. Only in-frame clones appear in the TCRdb table, and some are missing; sequencing was by immunoSEQ multiplex PCR. The profile shows roughly 84,000 clones, roughly 80% of them singletons. Sequenced sample: PBMCs. Every receptor here comes from a human donor in good health. Both conserved end residues are trimmed from each CDR3. Where a row states a size, it is once, few, many or the class of an expanded clone; other rows omit it.

v_call	clone_size	j_call	cdr3_aa
TRBV27	-	TRBJ1-1	ASSSGGDYTEAF
TRBV12-5	-	TRBJ1-1	ASGFAGEAF
TRBV5-1	-	TRBJ2-5	ASSSAAGQQETQY
TRBV10-3	-	TRBJ1-6	ASSYFATPGSPLH
TRBV2	-	TRBJ2-7	ASREPYLTGPSSYEQY
TRBV29-1	-	TRBJ1-1	SVVTMNTEAF
TRBV5-1	-	TRBJ2-5	ASSLRLAGFQETQY
TRBV5-1	-	TRBJ2-3	ASSLGADTQY
TRBV7-6	-	TRBJ1-5	ASSPDRGNQPQN
TRBV7-6	once	TRBJ1-3	ASIPQGGFGNTIY
TRBV6-1	-	TRBJ2-5	ASSEFGLRETQY
TRBV29-1	once	TRBJ2-7	SVTLGQGSYEQY
TRBV19	-	TRBJ2-5	ASSFDRGTETQY
TRBV5-6	medium-sized	TRBJ2-7	ASSLAASHEQY